The entry that follows covers one T cell receptor (beta chain) sequence. Its antigen is undetermined. The record originates from a study of OX40 agonist ivuxolimab in advanced cancers. About the research overall: Ivuxolimab, an agonistic anti-OX40 (CD134) antibody, was given to patients. Dose-escalation patients suffered from hepatocellular carcinoma, melanoma, renal cell or head and neck cancer. Study-wide results and limits: With doses of 0.1 to 3.0 mg/kg, CD4+ and CD8+ blood T cells had undergone clonal expansion by week 6. In a subset of nonresponders, normalized T-cell clonal expansion was also low.

TCRdb's table, derived via immunoSEQ multiplex PCR, lists solely in-frame clones and lacks some. This table holds around 45,000 clones, approximately 89% found once. This CDR3 has 14 amino acids. V trimming: 5 bases; J trimming: 6 bases; junction bases outside the gene matches: 7. Germline CDR1 is MNHEY and CDR2 is SMNVEV (reference sequence). The V gene is TRBV27, the J gene TRBJ1-5; 7 bases are a match to TRBD1. The receptor comes from an adult with an advanced solid tumor such as melanoma, head and neck, liver or kidney cancer. The specimen was CD4+ or CD8+ T cells sorted from blood, collected in a trial of the OX40 agonist ivuxolimab. CDR3 loop: CASSPDRASQPQHF. Written as DNA, the CDR3 is TGTGCCAGCAGTCCCGACAGGGCGAGTCAGCCCCAGCATTTT.